The next 27 T cell receptor beta chains were all read from a single sample in a study of OX40 agonist ivuxolimab in advanced cancers. Sequencing used immunoSEQ multiplex PCR; TCRdb keeps in-frame clones, though not all of them. The sample has approximately 69,000 clones; 80% to 95% are singletons. The material was CD4+ or CD8+ T cells sorted from blood, obtained in a trial of the OX40 agonist ivuxolimab. These receptors were taken from an adult with an advanced solid tumor such as melanoma, head and neck, liver or kidney cancer.

This clone was counted between two and nine times. The chain joins TRBV2 to TRBJ2-7; D gene unclear. The CDR3 length is 13 residues. V lost 7 bases to trimming and J lost 5 bases, with 15 bases between them. CDR1 and CDR2 from the germline V gene are SNHLY and FYNNEI. The DNA for the CDR3 is TGTGCCAGCACGCAGACACCCTACGACGAGCAGTACTTC. It yields the protein CASTQTPYDEQYF.

V gene TRBV11-2 combines with J gene TRBJ2-7; D gene unclear. This CDR3 is 13 amino acids long. The germline V gene has CDR1 SGHAT and CDR2 FQNNGV. Trimming stripped 2 bases from V and 2 bases from J, with 7 bases between. Written as DNA, the CDR3 is TGTGCCAGCAGCTTACACGCCACCTACGAGCAGTACTTC. This codes for CASSLHATYEQYF.

The chain joins TRBV4-1 to TRBJ1-4; 8 nucleotides align to TRBD1. The CDR3 covers 15 residues. Per germline, CDR1 MGHRA and CDR2 YSYEKL. V was clipped by 4 bases and J by 4 bases; unmatched bases: 5. Here the CDR3 reads CASSLTGTGNEKLFF. The DNA of the CDR3 is TGCGCCAGCAGCCTCACCGGGACAGGTAATGAAAAACTGTTTTTT.

The J gene is TRBJ2-1, the V gene TRBV25-1; possible D gene TRBD2, 6 bases. CDR1 is MGHDK and CDR2 is SYGVNS in the germline V gene. Trimming took off 1 base at V and 3 bases at J, with 13 bases between the two ends. The CDR3 consists of 16 residues. This CDR3 reads CASSESGGTVYNEQFF. The CDR3 DNA sequence: TGTGCCAGCAGTGAATCGGGCGGGACCGTCTACAATGAGCAGTTCTTC.

The rearrangement joins TRBV15 to TRBJ2-1, with 10 bases that match TRBD2. CDR1 and CDR2 (germline): LNHNV, YYDKDF (reference sequence). V lost 0 bases and J lost 5; bases outside the gene matches: 7. The CDR3 is made up of 17 amino acids. The CDR3 DNA reads as TGTGCCACCAGCAGAGATACCCTTAGCGGGAGGAACAATGAGCAGTTCTTC. Its translation is CATSRDTLSGRNNEQFF.

The V gene is TRBV5-4, the J gene TRBJ2-1; 9 nucleotides align to TRBD2. Germline CDR1 reads SGHNT; CDR2 reads YYREEE (reference sequence). Trimming at V came to 4 bases and at J to 2 bases, leaving 7 bases not matched to a gene. The CDR3 runs 16 residues. CDR3 nucleotide sequence: TGTGCCAGCAGCCCGGGACTAGCACCACCCTACAATGAGCAGTTCTTC. Residues: CASSPGLAPPYNEQFF.

The chain couples TRBV18 to TRBJ2-1, with 12 bases matching TRBD2. Germline assignment: CDR1 KGHSH and CDR2 LQKENI. Unmatched junction bases numbered 7, after V lost 6 bases and J lost 7 bases. The CDR3 consists of 15 residues. The CDR3 nucleotides are TGTGCCAGCTCGGAAAGGACTAGCGGGGCGAATGAGCAGTTCTTC. Protein sequence: CASSERTSGANEQFF.

This clone was detected once. The chain combines TRBV6-4 with TRBJ2-1, with a possible D match to TRBD2 (5 bases). Germline V lookup: CDR1 MRHNA, CDR2 SNTAGT. V was pared by 3 bases and J by 5 bases, with 8 bases between. The CDR3 totals 13 residues. This CDR3 reads CASSDHGNNEQFF. The DNA for the CDR3 is TGTGCCAGCAGTGATCACGGGAACAATGAGCAGTTCTTC.

This clone was seen more than once but under ten times. V usage is TRBV5-1 and J usage is TRBJ2-2; 10 bases are a match to TRBD2. CDR1 is SGHRS, CDR2 YFSETQ, per germline. Trimming removed 2 bases from V and 2 bases from J; junction bases left unmatched: 3. This CDR3 has 16 residues. In DNA form, the CDR3 reads TGCGCCAGCAGCTTCAGGACTAGCGGAAACACCGGGGAGCTGTTTTTT. It is translated as CASSFRTSGNTGELFF.

The genes are TRBV5-1 and TRBJ2-7; 7 positions match TRBD1. CDR3 length: 15 residues. V was clipped by 4 bases and J by 1 base; unmatched bases: 8. CDR1 and CDR2 from the germline V gene are SGHRS and YFSETQ. The CDR3, as DNA: TGCGCCAGCAGCATATCCGGGACAGTATCCTACGAGCAGTACTTC. Its protein product is CASSISGTVSYEQYF.

The chain employs TRBV28 and TRBJ2-7; TRBD2 agrees at 9 bases. Germline CDR1 and CDR2: MDHEN and SYDVKM. J lost 4 bases, V lost 8 bases, and 9 bases had no gene match. CDR3 length equals 14 residues. The CDR3: CASFRGRAYYEQYF. For the CDR3, the DNA is TGTGCCAGCTTTCGCGGGAGGGCCTATTACGAGCAGTACTTC.

The chain combines TRBV19 with TRBJ2-1; D possibly corresponds to TRBD2 (6 bases). Germline V gene sequence: CDR1 LNHDA, CDR2 SQIVND (reference sequence). V lost 9 bases, J lost 2 bases, and 14 bases lay in between. The CDR3 totals 14 residues. The chain's CDR3 is CASSSAYTYNEQFF. The CDR3 DNA follows: TGTGCCAGCTCTAGCGCCTATACCTACAATGAGCAGTTCTTC.

The chain links TRBV27 to TRBJ2-2; D remains ambiguous. The CDR3 loop spans 15 amino acids. CDR1 and CDR2 (germline): MNHEY, SMNVEV (reference sequence). V was pared by 6 bases and J by 0 bases, with 11 bases between. The CDR3 here is CASRWKFANTGELFF. The CDR3 DNA reads as TGTGCCAGCAGATGGAAGTTCGCGAACACCGGGGAGCTGTTTTTT.

The V and J genes are TRBV25-1 and TRBJ1-3; no clear D. Trimming removed 0 bases from V and 1 base from J, with 7 bases in between. The V gene's germline CDR1 is MGHDK and CDR2 SYGVNS. This CDR3 is built from 15 residues. As DNA, the CDR3 is TGTGCCAGCAGTGAATATATGGGTTCTGGAAACACCATATATTTT. Protein: CASSEYMGSGNTIYF.

This chain uses TRBV29-1 with TRBJ2-7; no firm D call. Per germline, CDR1 SQVTM and CDR2 ANQGSEA. The CDR3 runs 12 residues. Trimming removed 4 bases from V and 6 bases from J, with 13 bases in between. CDR3: CSVVILEAEQYF. The CDR3 bases are TGCAGCGTTGTGATCCTTGAAGCCGAGCAGTACTTC.

This clone has just one count. The chain has TRBV2 and TRBJ2-2, with TRBD2 matching over 9 bases. V shed 7 bases, J shed 5 bases, and the junction held 17 bases outside the gene matches. The CDR3 length is 18 residues. Germline V gene sequence: CDR1 SNHLY, CDR2 FYNNEI. The CDR3 coding sequence is TGTGCCAGCAACCGCCCCACTAGCGGGCGGCAACGAACCGGGGAGCTGTTTTTT. It is translated as CASNRPTSGRQRTGELFF.

The rearrangement joins TRBV7-7 to TRBJ2-2; 14 bases fit TRBD2. Per the germline V gene, CDR1 is SSHAT and CDR2 is FNYEAQ (reference sequence). The J segment lost 4 bases and the V segment lost 5 bases, leaving 3 bases of the junction unmatched. This CDR3 has 16 residues. The CDR3 spells CASSPGLAGGTGELFF. The CDR3 DNA sequence: TGTGCCAGCAGCCCCGGACTAGCGGGAGGCACCGGGGAGCTGTTTTTT.

The gene calls are TRBV7-8 and TRBJ1-5; the match to TRBD1 covers 8 bases. J lost 1 base, V lost 6 bases, and 2 bases had no gene match. This CDR3 has 14 amino acids. CDR1 and CDR2 (germline): SGHVS, FQNEAQ. CDR3 DNA sequence: TGTGCCAGCAGATCAGGGGGCAGCAATCAGCCCCAGCATTTT. As protein: CASRSGGSNQPQHF.

The chain carries TRBV4-1 and TRBJ2-1; D remains unclear. The germline V gene encodes CDR1 MGHRA and CDR2 YSYEKL. This CDR3 is built from 14 residues. Trimming took 1 base from V and 8 from J, leaving 12 bases between them. The CDR3 DNA sequence: TGCGCCAGCAGCCAAGCACCCAGCGCGGATGAGCAGTTCTTC. Translating gives CASSQAPSADEQFF.

This chain links TRBV7-7 with TRBJ1-1; D is uncertain. Germline values: CDR1 SSHAT, CDR2 FNYEAQ (reference sequence). V was cut by 2 bases and J by 1 base, with 5 bases left in between. This CDR3 has 13 amino acids. CDR3 protein: CASSLTGNTEAFF. The CDR3 DNA sequence: TGTGCCAGCAGCTTAACGGGGAACACTGAAGCTTTCTTT.

The chain recombines TRBV19 with TRBJ2-7; 7 nucleotides match TRBD2. V lost 1 base, J lost 4 bases, and 7 bases stayed unmatched. The CDR3 totals 15 residues. Germline V gives CDR1 LNHDA, CDR2 SQIVND (reference sequence). CDR3 DNA: TGTGCCAGTAGTATAGTCGCGGGAGCCCAGTACGAGCAGTACTTC. This encodes CASSIVAGAQYEQYF.

The chain combines TRBV6-1 with TRBJ1-2, with D unresolved. Per the germline V gene, CDR1 is MNHNS and CDR2 is SASEGT. Trimming stripped 4 bases from V and 2 bases from J, with 5 bases between. This CDR3 region has 12 residues. CDR3 protein: CASSAVNYGYTF. The CDR3 DNA follows: TGTGCCAGCAGTGCCGTGAACTATGGCTACACCTTC.

The chain couples TRBV2 to TRBJ1-1; D call uncertain. CDR3 size: 11 residues. CDR1 and CDR2 from the germline V gene are SNHLY and FYNNEI. V dropped 5 bases and J dropped 2 bases, with 3 bases sitting between them. This CDR3 is CASSINTEAFF. The CDR3 bases are TGTGCCAGCAGTATTAACACTGAAGCTTTCTTT.

This rearrangement joins TRBV10-3 to TRBJ2-3, with no clear D. The CDR3 is made up of 12 amino acids. V was cut by 10 bases and J by 5 bases, with 13 bases left in between. Germline V CDR1 and CDR2: ENHRY, SYGVKD. CDR3 region: CASAPQGDTQYF. The CDR3 nucleotides are TGTGCCAGCGCGCCTCAAGGAGATACGCAGTATTTT.

The chain combines TRBV7-6 with TRBJ2-7, with D perhaps being TRBD1 or TRBD2 (5 bases each). CDR1 and CDR2 from the germline V gene are SGHVS and FNYEAQ. Trimming stripped 0 bases from V and 2 bases from J, with 8 bases between. CDR3 length equals 14 residues. CDR3 amino acids: CASSLARGPYEQYF. The CDR3 DNA is TGTGCCAGCAGCTTAGCCCGGGGCCCCTACGAGCAGTACTTC.

The chain joins TRBV5-1 to TRBJ2-3, with 9 positions matching TRBD1. The CDR3 is 17 amino acids. Germline-derived CDR1 and CDR2 are SGHRS and YFSETQ. Trimming at V came to 0 bases and at J to 4 bases, leaving 9 bases not matched to a gene. The CDR3 reads CASSLGFGTGSADTQYF. Here the CDR3 DNA reads TGCGCCAGCAGCTTGGGTTTTGGGACAGGGAGCGCAGATACGCAGTATTTT.

J is TRBJ2-1 and V is TRBV2; TRBD2 agrees at 14 bases. This CDR3 is 16 amino acids long. V was pared by 7 bases and J by 9 bases, with 11 bases of the junction left unmatched. Germline V lookup: CDR1 SNHLY, CDR2 FYNNEI. The CDR3 DNA follows: TGTGCCAGCAACCCGGGACTAGCGGGAGCTATCGGTGAGCAGTTCTTC. As protein: CASNPGLAGAIGEQFF.